The T cell receptor beta chain under discussion was sequenced for a study of cytomegalovirus exposure and HLA in healthy donors. The overall study: Clustering assigned approximately 79% of the approximately 400 genotyped donors to the Caucasian-associated ancestry cluster.

In the case of this clone: The antigen is unknown.

Study findings and constraints: Associated with cytomegalovirus, according to the listing, were 150 to 200 TCR beta chains. Across donors, most TCRs were seen rarely, yet some public ones were widespread.

Trimming took 1 base from V and 4 from J; bases not matched to a gene: 3. The germline gives CDR1 LNHNV, CDR2 YYDKDF (reference sequence). The CDR3 spans 15 residues. 60 Vbeta and 13 Jbeta primers were used in PCR. Generated by immunoSEQ multiplex PCR, the TCRdb table keeps only in-frame clones and is missing some. The top ten clones hold 4.5% to 7.5% of a sample with 150,000 to 200,000 clones, about four fifths of them seen once. V and J are TRBV15 and TRBJ2-5, with 10 bases that match TRBD2. This receptor was identified in a woman in her 30s in good health and CMV-seropositive. Sequenced input: PBMCs. CDR3 loop: CATSRAASGGETQYF. The CDR3 DNA sequence: TGTGCCACCAGCAGAGCGGCTAGCGGGGGAGAGACCCAGTACTTC.